The T cell receptor beta chain described here comes from a study of patients and donors after allogeneic stem cell transplantation. The CDR3 consists of 15 residues. V shed 1 base, J shed 2 bases, and the junction held 5 bases outside the gene matches. Per the germline V gene, CDR1 is SGHRS and CDR2 is YFSETQ. This clonotype was detected only a few times. MiXCR, run by TCRdb on the RT-PCR reads, gives a single entry per CDR3 protein. Among approximately 200,000 distinct CDR3 sequences, more than 35% were seen once, and the ten largest hold 30% to 35%. The source material was blood, either unsorted or a sorted T cell fraction (not recorded which). V and J are TRBV5-1 and TRBJ2-5, with 7 bases identical to TRBD2. The sequence was collected from a human donor who was either an allogeneic HSCT recipient or a stem cell or donor lymphocyte infusion donor (not recorded which). It is not recorded whose cells these are; they may come from a transplant donor. CDR3 sequence: CASSLLGREQETQYF. CDR3 DNA sequence: TGCGCCAGCAGCTTGTTAGGGCGGGAGCAAGAGACCCAGTACTTC.